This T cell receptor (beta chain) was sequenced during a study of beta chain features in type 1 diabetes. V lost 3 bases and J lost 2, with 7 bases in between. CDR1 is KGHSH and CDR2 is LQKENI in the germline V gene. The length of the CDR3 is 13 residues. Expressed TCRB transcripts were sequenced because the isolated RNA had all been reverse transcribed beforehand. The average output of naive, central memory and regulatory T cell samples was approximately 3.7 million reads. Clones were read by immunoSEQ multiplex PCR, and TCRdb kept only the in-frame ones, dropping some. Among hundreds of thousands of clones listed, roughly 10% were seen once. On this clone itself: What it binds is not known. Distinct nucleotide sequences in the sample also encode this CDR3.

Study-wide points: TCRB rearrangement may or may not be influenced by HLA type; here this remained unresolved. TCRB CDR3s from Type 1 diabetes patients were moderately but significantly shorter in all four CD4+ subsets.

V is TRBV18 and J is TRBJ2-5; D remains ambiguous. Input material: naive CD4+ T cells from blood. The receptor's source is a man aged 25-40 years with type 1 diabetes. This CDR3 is CASSPGLQETQYF. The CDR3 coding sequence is TGTGCCAGCTCACCTGGCTTACAAGAGACCCAGTACTTC. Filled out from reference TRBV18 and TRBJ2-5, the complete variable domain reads NAGVMQNPRHLVRRRGQEARLRCSPMKGHSHVYWYRQLPEEGLKFMVYLQKENIIDESGMPKERFSAEFPKEGPSILRIQQVVRGDSAAYFCASSPGLQETQYFGPGTRLLVL.